One sample yielded the 7 T cell receptor beta chains listed below, sequenced in a study of memory CD4+ T cells and cytomegalovirus serostatus. Single viable CD3+CD4+CD8-CD45RO+ cells were sorted as the memory CD4+ T cells. The method was immunoSEQ multiplex PCR; TCRdb's version includes in-frame clones alone and lacks a portion of them. The data contain approximately 52,000 clones, around 78% of them singletons. The material sequenced was memory CD4+ T cells from blood. These receptors were taken from an adult in good health and CMV-seronegative.

The chain recombines TRBV5-1 with TRBJ2-7, with D perhaps TRBD1 or TRBD2 (5 bases each). Per the germline V gene, CDR1 is SGHRS and CDR2 is YFSETQ. Trimming removed 4 bases from V and 3 bases from J, with 14 bases in between. This CDR3 is built from 14 residues. Written as DNA, the CDR3 is TGCGCCAGCAGCCAGACCGGGACCGTCTACGAGCAGTACTTC. This codes for CASSQTGTVYEQYF.

The chain employs TRBV5-1 and TRBJ1-1; possible D gene TRBD1, 5 bases. Germline CDR1 is SGHRS and CDR2 is YFSETQ. Between the trimmed V and J ends, which lost 1 base and 1 base, there was a span of 14 bases. This CDR3 contains 16 residues. CDR3 protein: CASSLLAGSPNTEAFF. For the CDR3, the DNA is TGCGCCAGCAGCTTGTTGGCAGGGTCCCCGAACACTGAAGCTTTCTTT. Full variable domain (rest looked up from reference TRBV5-1 and TRBJ1-1): KAGVTQTPRYLIKTRGQQVTLSCSPISGHRSVSWYQQTPGQGLQFLFEYFSETQRNKGNFPGRFSGRQFSNSRSEMNVSTLELGDSALYLCASSLLAGSPNTEAFFGQGTRLTVV.

The V gene is TRBV11-2, the J gene TRBJ2-5; 9 nucleotides line up with TRBD2. V gave up 1 base and J gave up 1 base; unmatched junction bases: 10. The CDR3 loop spans 18 amino acids. The germline gives CDR1 SGHAT, CDR2 FQNNGV. The CDR3 sequence is CASSLVGRASGVQETQYF. CDR3 bases: TGTGCCAGCAGCTTAGTTGGTCGGGCTAGCGGGGTCCAAGAGACCCAGTACTTC.

The chain is built from TRBV21-1 and TRBJ1-4. TRBV21-1 is listed as a pseudogene. The CDR3 runs to 14 residues. Here the CDR3 reads CASSKPGTLGKLFF. The CDR3 region has the DNA TGTGCCAGCAGCAAACCTGGGACTCTGGGAAAACTGTTTTTT.

This clone came up a few times. The chain combines TRBV10-1 with TRBJ1-4, with D tentatively TRBD1 (5 bases). V lost 8 bases, J lost 11 bases, and 9 bases lay in between. The CDR3 extends over 10 amino acids. From germline, CDR1 is WNHNN and CDR2 SYGVQD (reference sequence). For the CDR3, the DNA is TGCGCCAGCCCTGGGGGGAAACTGTTTTTT. Protein sequence: CASPGGKLFF.

A single count supports this clone. The chain is built from TRBV5-6 and TRBJ1-4, with 9 bases lining up with TRBD1. After removal of 3 bases from V and 5 bases from J, the junction contained 2 bases not matched to a gene. Germline V gene sequence: CDR1 SGHDT, CDR2 YYEEEE. This CDR3 is built from 14 residues. CDR3 nucleotides: TGTGCCAGCAGCTCCGGGACAGGGAATGAAAAACTGTTTTTT. It yields the protein CASSSGTGNEKLFF.

The gene calls are TRBV19 and TRBJ1-2; a possible D gene is TRBD1 (6 bases). Germline-derived CDR1 and CDR2 are LNHDA and SQIVND (reference sequence). V shed 9 bases and J shed 3 bases, with 23 bases lying between them. The CDR3 runs 16 residues. CDR3 nucleotide sequence: TGTGCCAGCAATCCCGGCTTGAGGGCAGGGGACTATGGCTACACCTTC. Its protein product is CASNPGLRAGDYGYTF. Full variable domain (remainder filled in from reference TRBV19 and TRBJ1-2): DGGITQSPKYLFRKEGQNVTLSCEQNLNHDAMYWYRQDPGQGLRLIYYSQIVNDFQKGDIAEGYSVSREKKESFPLTVTSAQKNPTAFYLCASNPGLRAGDYGYTFGSGTRLTVV.